The 3 T cell receptor beta chains listed next were all sequenced from one sample in a study of T-cell reconstitution after alpha-beta-depleted transplantation in children. Unique molecular identifiers were incorporated during preparation of the TCRbeta library. TCRdb passed the PCR reads through MiXCR, listing each CDR3 protein once. The sample includes hundreds of thousands of distinct CDR3 sequences, less than 20% of them seen just once. The material was PBMCs, mostly from graft donor cells, obtained 360 days after TCRalphabeta/CD19-depleted stem cell transplant. Every receptor here comes from a male patient under 18 who had a stem cell transplant for acute lymphoblastic leukemia, so the T cells may come from the graft donor.

Many counts were recorded for this clonotype. The chain couples TRBV29-1 to TRBJ1-1; TRBD1 agrees at 7 bases. With V trimmed by 6 bases and J by 2 bases, 6 bases remained unmatched. The CDR3 totals 13 residues. Germline V lookup: CDR1 SQVTM, CDR2 ANQGSEA. The CDR3 region has the DNA TGCAGCGTGTGCAGGGACAGAAACACTGAAGCTTTCTTT. As protein: CSVCRDRNTEAFF.

The chain employs TRBV29-1 and TRBJ1-2, with no clear D. Per germline, CDR1 SQVTM and CDR2 ANQGSEA. V shed 1 base and J shed 8 bases, with 11 bases lying between them. The CDR3 has 12 amino acids. The CDR3 DNA sequence: TGCAGCGTTGAAGGGGGTAGACGAGGCTACACCTTC. Protein sequence: CSVEGGRRGYTF.

This clonotype appeared many times. The V gene is TRBV25-1, the J gene TRBJ2-1; no firm D call. The CDR3 contains 14 residues. CDR1 and CDR2 (germline): MGHDK, SYGVNS. V lost 9 bases, J lost 4 bases, and 16 bases lay in between. CDR3 amino acids: CASIGSGDYNEQFF. DNA of the CDR3: TGTGCCAGTATCGGATCTGGGGATTACAATGAGCAGTTCTTC.